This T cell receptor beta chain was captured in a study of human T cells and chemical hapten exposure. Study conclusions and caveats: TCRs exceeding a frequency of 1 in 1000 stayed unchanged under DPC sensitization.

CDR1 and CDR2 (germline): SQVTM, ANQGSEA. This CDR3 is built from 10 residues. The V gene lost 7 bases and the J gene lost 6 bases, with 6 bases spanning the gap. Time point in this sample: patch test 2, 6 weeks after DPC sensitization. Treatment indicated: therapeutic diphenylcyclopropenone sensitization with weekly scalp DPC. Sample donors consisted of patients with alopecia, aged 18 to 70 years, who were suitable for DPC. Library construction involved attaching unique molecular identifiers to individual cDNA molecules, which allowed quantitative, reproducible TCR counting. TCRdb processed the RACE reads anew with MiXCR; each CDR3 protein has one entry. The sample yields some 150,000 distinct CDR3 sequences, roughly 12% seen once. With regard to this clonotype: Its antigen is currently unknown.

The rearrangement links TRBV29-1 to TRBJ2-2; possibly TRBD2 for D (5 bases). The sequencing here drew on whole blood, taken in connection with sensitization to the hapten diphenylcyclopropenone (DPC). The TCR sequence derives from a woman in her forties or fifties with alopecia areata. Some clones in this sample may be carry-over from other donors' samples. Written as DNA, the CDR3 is TGCAGCGCCGGGGCCGGGGAGCTGTTTTTT. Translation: CSAGAGELFF.